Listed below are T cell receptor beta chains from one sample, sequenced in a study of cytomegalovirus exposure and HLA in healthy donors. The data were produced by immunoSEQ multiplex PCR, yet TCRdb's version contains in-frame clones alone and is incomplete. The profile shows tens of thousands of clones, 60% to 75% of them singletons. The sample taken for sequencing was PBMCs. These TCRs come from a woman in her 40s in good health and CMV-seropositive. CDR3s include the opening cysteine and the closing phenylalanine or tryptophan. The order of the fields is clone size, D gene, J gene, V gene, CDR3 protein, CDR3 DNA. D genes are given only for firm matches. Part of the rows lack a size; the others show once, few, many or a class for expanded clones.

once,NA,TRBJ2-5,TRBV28,CASRDLDRPQETQYF,TGTGCCAGCAGAGACTTAGACAGGCCCCAAGAGACCCAGTACTTC
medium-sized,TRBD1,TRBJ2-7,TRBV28,CASQGQTTYEQYF,TGTGCCAGCCAGGGACAGACTACCTACGAGCAGTACTTC
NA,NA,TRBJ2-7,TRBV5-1,CASSLGLGQTYEQYF,TGCGCCAGCAGCTTGGGCCTTGGGCAGACCTACGAGCAGTACTTC
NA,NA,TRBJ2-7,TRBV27,CASRPGSASSREQYF,TGTGCCAGCAGGCCCGGGTCGGCATCGAGCCGCGAGCAGTACTTC
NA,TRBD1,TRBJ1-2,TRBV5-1,CASSLDRDRASSGYTF,TGCGCCAGCAGCCTAGACCGGGACAGGGCTAGTAGTGGCTACACCTTC
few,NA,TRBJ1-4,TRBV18,CASSGAPLDEKLFF,TGTGCCAGCTCAGGGGCACCCTTAGATGAAAAACTGTTTTTT
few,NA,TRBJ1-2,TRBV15,CATSRGGAGEGGYTF,TGTGCCACCAGCAGAGGGGGCGCGGGGGAAGGTGGCTACACCTTC
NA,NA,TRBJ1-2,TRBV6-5,CASSSLDTLGHGYTF,TGTGCCAGCAGTTCCCTCGACACCTTGGGGCATGGCTACACCTTC
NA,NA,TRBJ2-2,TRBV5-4,CASSSQVTRAGELFF,TGTGCCAGCAGCTCTCAGGTGACACGCGCCGGGGAGCTGTTTTTT
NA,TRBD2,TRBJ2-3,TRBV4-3,CASSQETGELAGDTDTQYF,TGCGCCAGCAGCCAAGAAACTGGTGAACTAGCGGGAGACACAGATACGCAGTATTTT
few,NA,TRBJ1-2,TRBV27,CASRTTGAYGYTF,TGTGCCAGCAGAACTACAGGTGCCTATGGCTACACCTTC
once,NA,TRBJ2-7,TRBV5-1,CASSLAGGANEQYF,TGCGCCAGCAGCTTGGCCGGAGGGGCGAACGAGCAGTACTTC
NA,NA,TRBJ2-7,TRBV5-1,CASSLDRATYEQYF,TGCGCCAGCAGCTTGGACAGGGCTACCTACGAGCAGTACTTC
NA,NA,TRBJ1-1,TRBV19,CASTLRWNTEAFF,TGTGCCAGTACCCTGAGATGGAACACTGAAGCTTTCTTT
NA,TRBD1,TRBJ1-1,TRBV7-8,CASSWGQGANTEAFF,TGTGCCAGCAGCTGGGGACAGGGGGCGAACACTGAAGCTTTCTTT
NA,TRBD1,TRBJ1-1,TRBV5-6,CASSTGGSITEAFF,TGTGCCAGCAGTACAGGGGGTAGCATCACTGAAGCTTTCTTT
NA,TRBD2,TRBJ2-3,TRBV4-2,CASSKTGSGPRTDTQYF,TGTGCCAGCAGCAAAACGGGTAGCGGGCCACGCACAGATACGCAGTATTTT
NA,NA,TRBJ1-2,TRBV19,CASSHAGEGGYTF,TGTGCCAGTAGCCATGCAGGGGAGGGTGGCTACACCTTC
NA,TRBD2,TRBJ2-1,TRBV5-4,CASSAPSGSSYNEQFF,TGTGCCAGCAGCGCACCTAGCGGGAGCTCCTACAATGAGCAGTTCTTC
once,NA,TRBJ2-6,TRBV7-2,CASSLRSAGSGANVLTF,TGTGCCAGCAGCTTAAGGTCGGCAGGGTCTGGGGCCAACGTCCTGACTTTC
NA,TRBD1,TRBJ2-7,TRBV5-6,CASSRQGNRNEQYF,TGTGCCAGCAGCCGACAGGGGAATCGGAACGAGCAGTACTTC
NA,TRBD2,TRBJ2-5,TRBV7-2,CASSLAPAGGPLQETQYF,TGTGCCAGCAGCTTAGCCCCCGCGGGAGGCCCACTCCAAGAGACCCAGTACTTC
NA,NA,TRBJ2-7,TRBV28,CASSPSRGSLTEQYF,TGTGCCAGCAGCCCTTCCAGGGGTTCCCTGACGGAGCAGTACTTC
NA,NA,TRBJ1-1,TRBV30,CAHTAGTEAFF,TGTGCCCACACAGCGGGGACTGAAGCTTTCTTT
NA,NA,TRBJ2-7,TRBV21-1,CASSPSGGATQGPHEQYF,TGTGCCAGCAGTCCAAGCGGGGGGGCTACTCAAGGTCCCCACGAGCAGTACTTC
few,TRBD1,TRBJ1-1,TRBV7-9,CASSWWTGLLDTEAFF,TGTGCCAGCAGCTGGTGGACAGGGCTTTTGGACACTGAAGCTTTCTTT
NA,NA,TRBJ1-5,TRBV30,CAWSGGRHQPQHF,TGTGCCTGGAGCGGGGGGCGGCATCAGCCCCAGCATTTT
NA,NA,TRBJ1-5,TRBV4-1,CASSQDPRTVNQPQHF,TGCGCCAGCAGCCAAGACCCTAGGACAGTAAATCAGCCCCAGCATTTT
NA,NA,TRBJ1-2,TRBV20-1,CSARQGNGYTF,TGCAGTGCTAGACAGGGAAATGGCTACACCTTC
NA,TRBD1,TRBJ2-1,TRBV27,CASSLQGFNEQFF,TGTGCCAGCAGTCTACAGGGGTTCAATGAGCAGTTCTTC
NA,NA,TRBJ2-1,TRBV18,CASSPPGRELRFSEQFF,TGTGCCAGCTCACCACCGGGCCGGGAGCTTCGTTTCAGTGAGCAGTTCTTC
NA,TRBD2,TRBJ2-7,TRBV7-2,CASSPRLATYEQYF,TGTGCCAGCAGCCCCCGACTAGCCACCTACGAGCAGTACTTC
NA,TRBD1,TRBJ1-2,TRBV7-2,CASSLVSGQGYGYTF,TGTGCCAGCAGCTTAGTTTCCGGACAGGGTTATGGCTACACCTTC
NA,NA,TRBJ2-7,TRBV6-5,CASHYPGSYEQYF,TGTGCCAGCCATTACCCAGGGTCCTACGAGCAGTACTTC
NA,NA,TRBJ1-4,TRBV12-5,CASGLGRDREKLFF,TGTGCTAGTGGTTTGGGCAGGGATAGAGAAAAACTGTTTTTT
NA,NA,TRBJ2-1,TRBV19,CASSIRRYNEQFF,TGTGCCAGTAGTATCCGGAGGTACAATGAGCAGTTCTTC
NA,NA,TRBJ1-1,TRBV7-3,CASSLTANTEAFF,TGTGCCAGCAGCCTTACAGCGAACACTGAAGCTTTCTTT
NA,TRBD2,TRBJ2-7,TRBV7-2,CASSFRGASGSYEQYF,TGTGCCAGCAGCTTTCGGGGAGCTAGCGGATCCTACGAGCAGTACTTC
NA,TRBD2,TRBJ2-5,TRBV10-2,CASSESGGGIQETQYF,TGCGCCAGCAGTGAGTCAGGCGGGGGTATCCAAGAGACCCAGTACTTC
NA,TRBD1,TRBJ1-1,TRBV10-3,CATAVEGAANTEAFF,TGTGCCACCGCCGTGGAGGGGGCAGCGAACACTGAAGCTTTCTTT
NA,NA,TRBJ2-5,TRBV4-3,CASSQGHSLQSTQYF,TGCGCCAGCAGCCAAGGTCACAGCCTTCAGTCGACCCAGTACTTC
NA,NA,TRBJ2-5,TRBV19,CASSQGFETQYF,TGTGCCAGTAGTCAGGGGTTCGAGACCCAGTACTTC
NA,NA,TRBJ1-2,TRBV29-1,CSVQGADYGYTF,TGCAGCGTTCAAGGGGCTGACTATGGCTACACCTTC
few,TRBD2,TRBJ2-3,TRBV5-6,CASSLAEVAGRSTDTQYF,TGTGCCAGCAGCTTGGCCGAGGTAGCGGGCAGAAGCACAGATACGCAGTATTTT
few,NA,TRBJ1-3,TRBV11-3,CASSQTYGDTIYF,TGTGCCAGCAGCCAGACTTACGGGGACACCATATATTTT
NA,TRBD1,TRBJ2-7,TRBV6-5,CASSYSAGGYEQYF,TGTGCCAGCAGTTACTCGGCAGGGGGCTACGAGCAGTACTTC
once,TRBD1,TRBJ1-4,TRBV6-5,CASREQGAREKLFF,TGTGCCAGCAGGGAACAGGGGGCCCGGGAAAAACTGTTTTTT
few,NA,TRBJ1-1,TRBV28,CASRPPGRGTEAFF,TGTGCCAGCAGGCCCCCGGGGAGGGGCACTGAAGCTTTCTTT
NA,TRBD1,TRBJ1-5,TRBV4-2,CASSQSGTGGFNQPQHF,TGTGCCAGCAGCCAATCCGGGACAGGGGGCTTCAATCAGCCCCAGCATTTT
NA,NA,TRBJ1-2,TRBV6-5,CASSWTSNYGYTF,TGTGCCAGCAGTTGGACTTCTAACTATGGCTACACCTTC
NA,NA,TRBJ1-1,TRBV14,CASSRETEAFF,TGTGCCAGCAGCCGGGAGACTGAAGCTTTCTTT
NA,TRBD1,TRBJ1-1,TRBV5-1,CASRQGLNTEAFF,TGCGCCAGCAGACAGGGGTTGAACACTGAAGCTTTCTTT
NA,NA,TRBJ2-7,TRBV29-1,CSGGGPLPYEQYF,TGCAGCGGAGGGGGACCTCTCCCATACGAGCAGTACTTC
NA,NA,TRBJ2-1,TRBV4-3,CASSQDLEGRGQFF,TGCGCCAGCAGCCAAGATCTGGAGGGGCGGGGGCAGTTCTTC
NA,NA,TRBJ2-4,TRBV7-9,CASSASGTNLNIQYF,TGTGCCAGCAGCGCCTCCGGGACAAATCTAAACATTCAGTACTTC
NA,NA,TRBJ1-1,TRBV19,CASRTATEAFF,TGTGCCAGTAGGACAGCCACTGAAGCTTTCTTT
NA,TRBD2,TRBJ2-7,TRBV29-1,CSVEAGLAGTEQYF,TGCAGCGTTGAAGCGGGACTAGCGGGAACCGAGCAGTACTTC